This note documents a single TCR beta chain sequence. It was RNA transcripts that yielded the amplified TCR beta CDR3 regions. HTBI primers were employed in a first-round RT-PCR of the TCR CDR3. TCRdb independently ran MiXCR on the multiplex PCR reads; one entry per CDR3 protein. Of about 360,000 distinct CDR3 sequences listed, roughly 13% are singletons. The record originates from a study of T cells in Graves' hyperthyroidism and ophthalmopathy. Material: blood. The origin of this receptor is a young woman with Graves' hyperthyroidism.

CDR3 DNA: TGCGCCAGCAGCGGGGGCCTCGCTTCTGGGGCCAACGTCCTGACTTTC. This sequence encodes CASSGGLASGANVLTF. The gene calls are TRBV5-1 and TRBJ2-6, with D possibly being TRBD1 (6 bases). Germline V gene lookup returns CDR1 SGHRS and CDR2 YFSETQ. The CDR3 covers 16 residues. V lost 4 bases and J lost 1, with 12 bases in between. Full variable domain (remainder filled in from reference TRBV5-1 and TRBJ2-6): KAGVTQTPRYLIKTRGQQVTLSCSPISGHRSVSWYQQTPGQGLQFLFEYFSETQRNKGNFPGRFSGRQFSNSRSEMNVSTLELGDSALYLCASSGGLASGANVLTFGAGSRLTVL.